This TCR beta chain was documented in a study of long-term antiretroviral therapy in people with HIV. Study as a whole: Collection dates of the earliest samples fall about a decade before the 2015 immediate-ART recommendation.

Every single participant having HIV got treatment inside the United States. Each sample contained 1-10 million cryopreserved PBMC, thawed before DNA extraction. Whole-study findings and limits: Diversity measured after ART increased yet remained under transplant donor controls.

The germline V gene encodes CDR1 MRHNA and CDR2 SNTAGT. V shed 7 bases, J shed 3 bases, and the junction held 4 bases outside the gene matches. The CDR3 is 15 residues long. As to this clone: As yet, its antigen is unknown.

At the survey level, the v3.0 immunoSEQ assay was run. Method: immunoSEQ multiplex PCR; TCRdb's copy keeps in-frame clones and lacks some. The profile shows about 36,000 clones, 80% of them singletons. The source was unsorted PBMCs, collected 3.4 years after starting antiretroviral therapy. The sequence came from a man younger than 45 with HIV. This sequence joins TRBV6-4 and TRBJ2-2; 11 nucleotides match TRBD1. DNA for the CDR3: TGTGCCAGCACCCGGACAGGGGGCGACACCGGGGAGCTGTTTTTT. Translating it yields CASTRTGGDTGELFF.